The clone carrying this TCR beta chain came up many times. Every diagnosis used clinical symptoms, serum thyroxine and TRAb, thyroid ultrasound and orbital computed tomography. This specimen comes from a study of T cells in Graves' hyperthyroidism and ophthalmopathy. V gave up 3 bases and J gave up 2 bases; unmatched junction bases: 5. The germline V gene has CDR1 MNHNS and CDR2 SASEGT. The CDR3 has 15 amino acids. Amplified regions were TCR beta CDR3 sequences from RNA transcripts. Initially, a first-round RT-PCR of the TCR CDR3 employed the HTBI primer set. MiXCR was run by TCRdb on the multiplex PCR reads, yielding one entry per CDR3 protein. The profile shows roughly 350,000 distinct CDR3 sequences, roughly 14% of them singletons.

The specimen was blood. The chain employs TRBV6-1 and TRBJ2-3, with TRBD1 matching over 7 bases. This clonotype was obtained from a woman aged 30 to 39 with Graves' ophthalmopathy. The CDR3 region is CASSDHRGNTDTQYF. DNA of the CDR3: TGTGCCAGCAGTGATCACAGGGGAAACACAGATACGCAGTATTTT.